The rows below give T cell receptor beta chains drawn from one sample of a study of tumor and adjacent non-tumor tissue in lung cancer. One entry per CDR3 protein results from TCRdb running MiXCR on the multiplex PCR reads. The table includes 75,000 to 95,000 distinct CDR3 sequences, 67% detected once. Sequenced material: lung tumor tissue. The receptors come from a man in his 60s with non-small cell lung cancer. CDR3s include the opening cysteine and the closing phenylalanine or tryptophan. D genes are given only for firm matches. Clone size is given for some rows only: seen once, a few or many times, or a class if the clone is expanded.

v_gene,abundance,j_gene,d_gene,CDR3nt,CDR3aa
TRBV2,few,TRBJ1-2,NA,TGTGCCAGCGGCAGGGAGGTTGGGGGCTACACCTTC,CASGREVGGYTF
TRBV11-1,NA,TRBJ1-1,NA,TGTGACCGCAGCTTATCGGCGGGCGATACTGAAGCTTTCTTT,CDRSLSAGDTEAFF
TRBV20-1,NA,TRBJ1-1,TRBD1,TGCAGTGCTAGAGCCTCCTTCGTGACAGGGGTACTGAACACTGAAGCTTTCTTT,CSARASFVTGVLNTEAFF
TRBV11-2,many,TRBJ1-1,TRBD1,TGTGCCAGCAGCTTAGAGGGACAGGTAAACACTGAAGCTTTCTTT,CASSLEGQVNTEAFF
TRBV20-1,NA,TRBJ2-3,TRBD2,TGCAGTGCATCACCCCCGCTAGCGGAAAGCACAGATACGCAGTATTTT,CSASPPLAESTDTQYF
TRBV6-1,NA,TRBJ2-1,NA,TGTGCAAGCAGTCCAGGCCGGGCGACTAGGTCCCCCAACAATGAGCAGTTCTTC,CASSPGRATRSPNNEQFF
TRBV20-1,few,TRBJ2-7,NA,TGCAGTGCTACCGGCGGGTTGGGGCTGAGCTCCTACGAGCAGTACTTC,CSATGGLGLSSYEQYF
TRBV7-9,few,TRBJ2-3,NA,TGTGCCAGCAGCTCAGAAGGACTCACAGATACGCAGTATTTT,CASSSEGLTDTQYF
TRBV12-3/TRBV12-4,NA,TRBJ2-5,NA,TGTGCTAGCAATCCCACCGGGACACTCTTTGGGAAGACCCAGTACTTC,CASNPTGTLFGKTQYF
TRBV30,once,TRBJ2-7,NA,TGTACCTGGACCGGGAGCTCCTACGAGCAGTACTTC,CTWTGSSYEQYF
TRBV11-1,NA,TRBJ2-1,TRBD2,TGTACCAGCAGCCGCGGGACTAGCGGGAGCCATGAGCAGTCCTTC,CTSSRGTSGSHEQSF
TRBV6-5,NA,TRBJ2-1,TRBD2,TGTGCCAGCAGTTACTCGAGTGGTCTAGCGGTAAACAATGAACAGTTCTTC,CASSYSSGLAVNNEQFF
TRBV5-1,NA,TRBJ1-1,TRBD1,TGCTCCAGCAGGGGGGAGGGCAACACTGAAGCTTTCTTT,CSSRGEGNTEAFF
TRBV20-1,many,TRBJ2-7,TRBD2,TGCAGTGCTAGAGATTCGGGACTAGCATCGCCCTACGAGCAGTACTTC,CSARDSGLASPYEQYF
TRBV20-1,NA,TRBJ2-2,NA,TGCAGAGCTAGAAACAGGGAAGCGGGGGAGCTGTTTTTT,CRARNREAGELFF
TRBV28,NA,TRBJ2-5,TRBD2,TGTGCCAGCAGTTCCCCCTCCCCCGGGGGGCAAGAGACCCAGTACTTC,CASSSPSPGGQETQYF
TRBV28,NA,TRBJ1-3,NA,TGTGCCACCTCTGTATTGGGGGACACCATATATTTT,CATSVLGDTIYF
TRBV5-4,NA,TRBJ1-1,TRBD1,TGTGCCAGCAGCGTGGGACAGGCGCTCGGGAACACTGAAGCATCCTTT,CASSVGQALGNTEASF
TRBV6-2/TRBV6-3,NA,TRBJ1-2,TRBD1,TGTGCCAGCAGGCCTAGCGGTACAGGGGACTATGGCTACACCTTC,CASRPSGTGDYGYTF
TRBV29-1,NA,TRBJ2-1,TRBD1,TGCAGCGCAAAGACTGGCGGGACAGGGTCTGAGCAATTCTTC,CSAKTGGTGSEQFF
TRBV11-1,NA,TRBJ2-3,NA,TGTACCAGCAGCTGGAGTAGCGGCACAGATACGCAGTATTTT,CTSSWSSGTDTQYF
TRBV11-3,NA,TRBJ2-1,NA,TGTGCGAGCAACCCGGGACTCCTGAGCCCCTACAATGAGCAGTTCTTC,CASNPGLLSPYNEQFF
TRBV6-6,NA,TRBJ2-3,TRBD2,TGTGCCATCAATTCCCCTCTGTCGGGAGGGTACACAGATACGCAGTATTTT,CAINSPLSGGYTDTQYF
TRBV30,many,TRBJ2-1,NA,TGTGCCTGGAGTGTGGACTACTACAATGAGCAGTTCTTC,CAWSVDYYNEQFF
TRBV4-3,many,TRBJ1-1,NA,TGCGCCAGCAGCCAACAACAGGGCGGGAACACTGAAGCTTTCTTT,CASSQQQGGNTEAFF
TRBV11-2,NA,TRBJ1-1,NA,TGTGCCAGTAGCATACGACGGGAGAAGACTGAGGCTTTCTTT,CASSIRREKTEAFF
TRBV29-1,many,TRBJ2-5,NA,TGCAGCGTTGCCAATGGCGGGAAACAAGAGACCCAGTACTTC,CSVANGGKQETQYF
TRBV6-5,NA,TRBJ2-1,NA,TGTGGCAGCAGTTACTCCGCGGGACCTGACTCATACAGCGAGCAGTTCTTC,CGSSYSAGPDSYSEQFF
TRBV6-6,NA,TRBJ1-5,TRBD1,TGTGCCAGCAGCAAAGGGACAGGTTATAGCAAACAGCCCCAGCATTTT,CASSKGTGYSKQPQHF
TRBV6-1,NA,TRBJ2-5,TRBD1,TGTGCCAGTAATGGGGGACAGGGAGAGGAGACCCAGTACTTC,CASNGGQGEETQYF
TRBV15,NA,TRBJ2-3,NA,TGTGACACCAGCAGAGGAAGCACAGATACGCAGTATTTT,CDTSRGSTDTQYF
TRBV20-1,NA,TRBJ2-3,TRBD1,TGCAGTGCTTCGACAGGGGTGGGGCCAGATATGCAGTATTTT,CSASTGVGPDMQYF
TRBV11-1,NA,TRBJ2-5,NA,TGTGCTAGCAGCGACTGGACGGGGATTAAAGAGACCCAGTACTTC,CASSDWTGIKETQYF
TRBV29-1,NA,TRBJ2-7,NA,TGCAGCGTTCTAGGGGCTTCGGGCTACGAGCGGTACTTC,CSVLGASGYERYF
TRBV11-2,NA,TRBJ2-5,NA,TGTGCCAGCAGCCCCTCCGGGCAGGGCGCAAGAAGGGAGACCCAGTACTTC,CASSPSGQGARRETQYF
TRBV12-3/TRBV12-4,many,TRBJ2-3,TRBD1,TGTGCCAGCAGTTTGGGACAGGGGGAAGATACGCAGTATTTT,CASSLGQGEDTQYF
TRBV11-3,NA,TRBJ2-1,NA,TGTGCCAGCAGCTTAGATTTAGGAGGGGAGCAGTTCTTC,CASSLDLGGEQFF
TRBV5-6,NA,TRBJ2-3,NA,TGCGCGAGCAGCTTTGCGGGGTTTGATACGCAGTATTTT,CASSFAGFDTQYF
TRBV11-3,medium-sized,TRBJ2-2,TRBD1,TGTGCCAGCAGCAAGGACAGGGCTCTCACCGGGGAGCTGTTTTTT,CASSKDRALTGELFF
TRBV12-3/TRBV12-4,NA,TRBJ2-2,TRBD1,TGTGCCAGCAGTACAGGACAGGGTGGCACCGGGAAGCTGTTATTT,CASSTGQGGTGKLLF
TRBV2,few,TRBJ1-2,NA,TGTGCCAGCAGTGATCGGGACTCAGGGTTCGCGAACTATGGCTACACCTTC,CASSDRDSGFANYGYTF
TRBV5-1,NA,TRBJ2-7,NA,TGCGTCAGCAGTCGGGACTCCTCCTACGAACAGTACTTC,CVSSRDSSYEQYF
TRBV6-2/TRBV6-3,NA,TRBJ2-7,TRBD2,TGTGCAAGCAGAAGGGGACTAGCGCCCTCCTACGAGCAGTACTTC,CASRRGLAPSYEQYF
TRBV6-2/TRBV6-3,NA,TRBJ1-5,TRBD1,TGTGCCAGCAGCACCGGGACAGGGGGCAACCAGCCCAAGCATTTT,CASSTGTGGNQPKHF
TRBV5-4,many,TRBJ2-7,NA,TGTGCCAGCAGCTGGGGGCGGAGCTACGAGCAGTACTTC,CASSWGRSYEQYF
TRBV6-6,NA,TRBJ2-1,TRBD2,TGTGCCAGCAAGGCTAACGGGAGGTCCTCCTACAATGAACAGTTCTTC,CASKANGRSSYNEQFF
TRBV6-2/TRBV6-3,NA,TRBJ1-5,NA,TGTGTCAGCAACTTAGATAAGGGAATTCAGCCCCAGCATTTT,CVSNLDKGIQPQHF
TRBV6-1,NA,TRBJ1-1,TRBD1,TGTGCCAGCAGTGGATTAGGGACAGGGAGGAGGATTGAAGCTTTCTTT,CASSGLGTGRRIEAFF
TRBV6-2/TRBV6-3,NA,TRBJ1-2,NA,TGTGCCAGCAACTCCCCCAGAGTGCCTAACTATGGCTACACCTTC,CASNSPRVPNYGYTF
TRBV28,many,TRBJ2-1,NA,TGTGCCAGCAGTCCATTGGGGAGCGGAAATGAGCAGTTCTTC,CASSPLGSGNEQFF
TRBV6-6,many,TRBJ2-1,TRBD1,TGTGCCAGCAGTTACCGGGACAGAGACAATGAGCAGTTCTTC,CASSYRDRDNEQFF
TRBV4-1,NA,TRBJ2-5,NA,TGCGCCAACAGACAAGATTCGGGGAACGAAGAGACCCAGTACTTC,CANRQDSGNEETQYF
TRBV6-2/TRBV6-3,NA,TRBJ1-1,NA,TGTGCCAGCAGTAGGGGGGGAGTGGACACCGAAGCTTTCTTT,CASSRGGVDTEAFF
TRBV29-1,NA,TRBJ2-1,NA,TGCAGCGTTCACCACGGCAGGACATACAATGAGCAGTTCTTC,CSVHHGRTYNEQFF